The T cell receptor beta chain under discussion was sequenced for a study of OX40 agonist ivuxolimab in advanced cancers. Study summary: Each dose-escalation patient presented with hepatocellular carcinoma, melanoma, renal cell or head and neck cancer.

The V and J ends lost 1 base and 11 bases respectively, with 14 bases between them. CDR3 length equals 13 residues. Germline V gene data show CDR1 as MNHEY and CDR2 as SVGAGI. The assay was immunoSEQ multiplex PCR, and TCRdb's table has in-frame clones only and misses some. The table includes about 80,000 clones, approximately 83% detected once. Sequenced here: CD4+ or CD8+ T cells sorted from blood, sampled in a trial of the OX40 agonist ivuxolimab. This sequence joins TRBV6-5 and TRBJ1-1, with D maybe TRBD1 (6 bases). This TCR came from an adult with an advanced solid tumor such as melanoma, head and neck, liver or kidney cancer. CDR3 in DNA: TGTGCCAGCAGTTACTTCACAGGGCAGGACGCTTTCTTT. It translates to CASSYFTGQDAFF.